The rows below give T cell receptor beta chains drawn from one sample of a study of beta chain features in type 1 diabetes. Here immunoSEQ multiplex PCR was the method, and the copy in TCRdb shows in-frame clones only, minus some. The sample includes roughly 300,000 clones, about a tenth of them seen just once. The sequenced material came from central memory CD4+ T cells from blood. The receptor set was obtained from a man aged 25 to 40 with type 1 diabetes. Each CDR3 is given with its conserved first and last residue. The D gene is left open where the match is weak. Not every row has a clone size; where given, it reads once, few, many or a size class.

d_gene,v_gene,abundance,j_gene,CDR3nt,CDR3aa
NA,TRBV11-2,NA,TRBJ2-7,TGTGCCAGCAGCCCGACCAGGGAGAACGAGCAGTACTTC,CASSPTRENEQYF
NA,TRBV5-8,few,TRBJ1-1,TGTGCCAGCAGCTTGGGAGGGAAGTTAACTGAAGCTTTCTTT,CASSLGGKLTEAFF
TRBD1,TRBV25-1,NA,TRBJ1-6,TGTGCCAGCAGTGATCGGACAGGGGACAATTCACCCCTCCACTTT,CASSDRTGDNSPLHF
NA,TRBV9,few,TRBJ1-1,TGTGCCAGCAGCCCGATGGGACGGATGAACACTGAAGCTTTCTTT,CASSPMGRMNTEAFF
NA,TRBV7-2,few,TRBJ2-3,TGTGCCAGCAGCTTAGAGAGGGCCAGGGCGAGTACAGATACGCAGTATTTT,CASSLERARASTDTQYF
NA,TRBV6-6,NA,TRBJ2-1,TGTGCCATCAGGGGAGGGAGCTCCTACAATGAGCAGTTCTTC,CAIRGGSSYNEQFF
NA,TRBV5-4,few,TRBJ2-1,TGTGCCAGCAGCCTGGGGGCGGGCAGCTCCTACAATGAGCAGTTCTTC,CASSLGAGSSYNEQFF
NA,TRBV11-2,NA,TRBJ1-5,TGTGCCAGCAGCTTAGATCTAGGTCAGCCCCAGCATTTT,CASSLDLGQPQHF
NA,TRBV6-6,NA,TRBJ2-4,TGTGCCAGCAGTAGGGACAACGAGGACATTCAGTACTTC,CASSRDNEDIQYF
TRBD2,TRBV7-6,few,TRBJ2-4,TGTGCCAGCAGCTTAACTAGCGGGGGGAACCGTCAGTACTTC,CASSLTSGGNRQYF
NA,TRBV2,few,TRBJ1-1,TGTGCCAGCAGTGCTAGCAGGTCGAACACTGAAGCTTTCTTT,CASSASRSNTEAFF
NA,TRBV4-3,NA,TRBJ2-3,TGCGCCAGCAGCCAAGATCCCCGCAGCACAGATACGCAGTATTTT,CASSQDPRSTDTQYF
NA,TRBV4-3,few,TRBJ2-7,TGCGCCAGCAGCCAAGATCCCCAAGGCGAGCAGTACTTC,CASSQDPQGEQYF
TRBD1,TRBV7-9,NA,TRBJ2-4,TGTGCCAGCAGCTTTGGGACAGGGGGCGTTCTGGCCAAAAACATTCAGTACTTC,CASSFGTGGVLAKNIQYF
NA,TRBV29-1,NA,TRBJ2-7,TGCAGCGTGGAAACGGCGGACTACGAGCAGTACTTC,CSVETADYEQYF
NA,TRBV19,NA,TRBJ1-5,TGTGCCAGTAGTAGGACCCCGCAGAGCAATCAGCCCCAGCATTTT,CASSRTPQSNQPQHF
TRBD1,TRBV7-6,NA,TRBJ2-1,TGTGCCAGCAGCTCCCGACAGGGGACCCACAATGAGCAGTTCTTC,CASSSRQGTHNEQFF
NA,TRBV28,many,TRBJ2-7,TGTGCCAGCCGCCTCTATCAGGAGCAGTACTTC,CASRLYQEQYF
TRBD1,TRBV4-3,NA,TRBJ2-2,TGCGCCAGCAGCCAGGGACAGTCTAACACCGGGGAGCTGTTTTTT,CASSQGQSNTGELFF